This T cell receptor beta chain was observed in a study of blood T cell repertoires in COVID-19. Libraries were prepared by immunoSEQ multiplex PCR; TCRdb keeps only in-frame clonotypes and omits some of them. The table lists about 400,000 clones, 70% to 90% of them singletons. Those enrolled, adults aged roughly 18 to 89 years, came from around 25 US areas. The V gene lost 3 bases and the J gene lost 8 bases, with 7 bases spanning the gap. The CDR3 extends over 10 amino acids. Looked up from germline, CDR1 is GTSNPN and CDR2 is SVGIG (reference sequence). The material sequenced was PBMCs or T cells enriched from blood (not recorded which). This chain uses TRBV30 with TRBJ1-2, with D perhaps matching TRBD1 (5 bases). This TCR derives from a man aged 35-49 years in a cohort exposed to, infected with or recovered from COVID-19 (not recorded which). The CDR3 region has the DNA TGTGCCTGGAGGAAGGGGGGCTACACCTTC. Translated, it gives CAWRKGGYTF.